Below, 27 T cell receptor beta chains from the same sample are listed, as sequenced in a study of blood T cells in healthy people across ages. For the second PCR, which ran for roughly 7 to 11 cycles, a sample-barcoded 5' primer and a J-beta primer mix were used. TCRdb re-derived calls from the 5' RACE reads in MiXCR, one entry per CDR3 protein. This table has 650,000 to 1,000,000 distinct CDR3 sequences, about half appearing once. The specimen was blood. These receptors were obtained from an elderly man in good health.

This clonotype was seen a single time. This chain uses TRBV7-9 with TRBJ2-5; D remains ambiguous. The CDR3 loop spans 15 amino acids. The V end lost 5 bases, the J end lost 4 bases, and 17 bases lay between the germline ends. CDR1 and CDR2 (germline): SEHNR, FQNEAQ (reference sequence). CDR3 region: CASSAVAPVGETQYF. As DNA, the CDR3 is TGTGCCAGCAGCGCCGTGGCCCCTGTGGGAGAGACCCAGTACTTC.

V is TRBV25-1 and J is TRBJ2-5, with TRBD1 matching 10 bases. The DNA matches TRBJ2-7 better at its end, which makes the J call doubtful. Germline V lookup: CDR1 MGHDK, CDR2 SYGVNS. This CDR3 has 15 residues. The CDR3 region is CASSQGTGVGSEQYF. CDR3 in DNA: TGTGCCAGCAGTCAAGGGACAGGGGTCGGCTCCGAGCAGTACTTC.

The chain combines TRBV7-2 with TRBJ2-7, with 10 nucleotides matching TRBD2. CDR3 size: 17 residues. CDR1 and CDR2 from the germline V gene are SGHTA and FQGNSA. Trimming at V came to 2 bases and at J to 9 bases, leaving 16 bases not matched to a gene. CDR3 region: CASSLNAAGTSALGQYF. CDR3 sequence (DNA): TGTGCCAGCAGCTTAAACGCAGCCGGGACTAGCGCGCTCGGGCAGTACTTC.

V gene TRBV6-5 combines with J gene TRBJ2-6; D not resolved. Germline loops: CDR1 MNHEY, CDR2 SVGAGI. This CDR3 has 13 amino acids. V was cut by 10 bases and J by 2 bases, with 9 bases left in between. CDR3 nucleotide sequence: TGTGCCACCCGAAGGCCTGGGGCCAACGTCCTGACTTTC. Encoded protein: CATRRPGANVLTF.

This clonotype was observed a handful of times. The chain links TRBV7-3 to TRBJ2-2, with TRBD2 matching over 13 bases. Germline assignment: CDR1 SGHTA and CDR2 FQGTGA. After removal of 5 bases from V and 2 bases from J, the junction contained 5 bases not matched to a gene. The CDR3 sequence is 17 residues long. CDR3 residues: CASSKLAGGPNTGELFF. DNA of the CDR3: TGTGCCAGCAGCAAACTAGCGGGAGGGCCAAACACCGGGGAGCTGTTTTTT.

This clonotype came up a few times. The chain couples TRBV6-6 to TRBJ1-4; D gene uncertain. Germline V gives CDR1 MNHNY, CDR2 SVGAGI (reference sequence). The length of the CDR3 is 12 residues. The ends were cut back, 0 bases at V and 7 bases at J, with 3 bases in the middle. The chain's CDR3 is CASSYSGEKLFF. The DNA for the CDR3 is TGTGCCAGCAGTTACTCCGGTGAAAAACTGTTTTTT.

This clonotype has more than one count but fewer than ten. The chain couples TRBV12-3 or TRBV12-4 to TRBJ2-7; TRBD2 agrees at 7 bases. The CDR3 length is 13 residues. V was clipped by 0 bases and J by 4 bases; unmatched bases: 0. CDR3 sequence reads: CASSLAREYEQYF. In DNA, the CDR3 is TGTGCCAGCAGTTTAGCGCGGGAGTACGAGCAGTACTTC.

The chain is built from TRBV21-1 and TRBJ2-1; no check of the table's D call, TRBD1, against the DNA was made. TRBV21-1 is noted as a pseudogene. The CDR3 runs 15 residues. The CDR3 region is CAIGYEGQGNNEQFF. CDR3 in DNA: TGTGCCATCGGTTATGAGGGACAGGGGAACAATGAGCAGTTCTTC.

To note about this clonotype: Germline and junction disagree at one end, which may indicate a read error. The chain combines TRBV6-5 with TRBJ2-4; 8 bases agree with TRBD1. CDR3 size: 16 residues. Germline loops: CDR1 MNHEY, CDR2 SVGAGI. CDR3 sequence (DNA): TGTGCCGGCAGTTACCAGGGCAGGGGGCAAGGAAACATTCAGTACTTC. This gives the protein CAGSYQGRGQGNIQYF.

The chain employs TRBV27 and TRBJ2-7; TRBD1 matches at 7 bases. Germline lookup yields CDR1 MNHEY and CDR2 SMNVEV (reference sequence). Trimming cost V 5 bases and J 3 bases; bases outside gene matches: 10. This CDR3 region has 15 residues. CDR3 DNA sequence: TGTGCCAGCAGTCCAATGACCACAGGGGACTACGAGCAGTACTTC. Protein: CASSPMTTGDYEQYF.

The sample holds a few counts of this clonotype. The chain recombines TRBV2 with TRBJ2-5; D gene ambiguous. V dropped 5 bases and J dropped 5 bases, with 12 bases sitting between them. This CDR3 region has 13 residues. In germline, CDR1 is SNHLY, CDR2 FYNNEI. CDR3 bases: TGTGCCAGCAGTCCCGAAACCCAGGAGACCCAGTACTTC. Its protein product is CASSPETQETQYF.

The chain links TRBV20-1 to TRBJ1-5; D perhaps matches TRBD1 (5 bases). V was trimmed by 8 bases and J by 1 base, leaving 12 bases between them. The germline gives CDR1 DFQATT, CDR2 SNEGSKA (reference sequence). CDR3 length: 13 residues. The CDR3 loop is CSTGTESNQPQHF. The CDR3, as DNA: TGCAGTACCGGGACGGAGAGCAATCAGCCCCAGCATTTT.

About this clonotype: A much larger clone differs by one base, so this may be a read error. The chain carries TRBV14 and TRBJ2-7; either TRBD1 or TRBD2 may fit D (5 bases each). CDR3 length equals 12 residues. Trimming stripped 4 bases from V and 5 bases from J, with 9 bases between. Looked up from germline, CDR1 is SGHDN and CDR2 is FVKESK. CDR3 loop: CASSPGADEQYF. The CDR3 DNA follows: TGTGCCAGCAGCCCCGGGGCGGACGAGCAGTACTTC.

This clonotype was observed a few times. The genes are TRBV18 and TRBJ2-4; D ambiguous. TRBJ2-5 matches the DNA end more closely, so the J call is doubtful. CDR3 length equals 13 residues. Germline assignment: CDR1 KGHSH and CDR2 LQKENI. CDR3 protein: CASSPPIRGTQYF. The CDR3 DNA is TGTGCCAGCTCACCACCCATTCGAGGGACCCAGTACTTC.

The rearrangement joins TRBV9 to TRBJ2-6, with TRBD2 matching 7 bases. This CDR3 region has 18 residues. V was clipped by 3 bases and J by 4 bases; unmatched bases: 13. Germline-derived CDR1 and CDR2 are SGDLS and YYNGEE. The CDR3 sequence is CASSAASGGLGGANVLTF. The CDR3 region has the DNA TGTGCCAGCAGCGCAGCATCGGGGGGTCTTGGCGGGGCCAACGTCCTGACTTTC.

The rearrangement uses TRBV7-9 and TRBJ2-6; D is unclear. V lost 1 base and J lost 2, with 9 bases in between. The length of the CDR3 is 16 residues. CDR1 and CDR2 (germline): SEHNR, FQNEAQ (reference sequence). CDR3 nucleotide sequence: TGTGCCAGCAGCTTAGGGGTAATCGCTGGGGCCAACGTCCTGACTTTC. The encoded protein is CASSLGVIAGANVLTF.

The chain recombines TRBV5-1 with TRBJ2-3; 10 nucleotides match TRBD1. This CDR3 comprises 16 residues. The V gene's germline CDR1 is SGHRS and CDR2 YFSETQ. V shed 4 bases and J 1 base; nucleotides not matched to a gene: 6. The chain's CDR3 is CASSRGQGIGTDTQYF. The CDR3 DNA is TGCGCCAGCAGCAGGGGACAGGGGATCGGCACAGATACGCAGTATTTT.

V and J are TRBV20-1 and TRBJ2-3; TRBD2 aligns across 13 bases. The CDR3 has 18 amino acids. V trimming: 5 bases; J trimming: 4 bases; junction bases outside the gene matches: 15. Per the germline V gene, CDR1 is DFQATT and CDR2 is SNEGSKA (reference sequence). As DNA, the CDR3 is TGCAGTGCTGAAGAGGGGACTAGCGGGATCGTGCTCGCAGATACGCAGTATTTT. Its translation: CSAEEGTSGIVLADTQYF.

A word on this clonotype: Given a much more abundant clone one base away, this may be a read error. The gene calls are TRBV12-3 or TRBV12-4 and TRBJ2-7; 7 bases match TRBD2. Trimming cost V 5 bases and J 6 bases; bases outside gene matches: 16. The CDR3 consists of 16 residues. CDR3: CASSPPGRGANPEQYF. The DNA for the CDR3 is TGTGCCAGCAGTCCACCGGGGAGGGGAGCTAACCCCGAGCAGTACTTC.

There are a few counts of this clonotype. The chain uses TRBV9 and TRBJ2-7; the match to TRBD2 covers 7 bases. The J call is uncertain, as TRBJ2-5 better fits the DNA end. The CDR3 is 15 residues long. Germline loops: CDR1 SGDLS, CDR2 YYNGEE. The CDR3 reads CASSVFGEGFETQYF. The CDR3 DNA reads TGTGCCAGCAGCGTATTTGGGGAGGGTTTCGAGACCCAGTACTTC.

This clonotype was picked up many times. The chain uses TRBV7-2 and TRBJ2-5; D remains unclear. The V gene lost 2 bases and the J gene lost 4 bases, with 8 bases spanning the gap. Germline loops: CDR1 SGHTA, CDR2 FQGNSA. The CDR3 totals 13 residues. The CDR3 coding sequence is TGTGCCAGCAGCTTATTACATGGAGAGACCCAGTACTTC. Its translation: CASSLLHGETQYF. Together with reference TRBV7-2 and TRBJ2-5, the CDR3 gives the full variable domain: GAGVSQSPSNKVTEKGKDVELRCDPISGHTALYWYRQSLGQGLEFLIYFQGNSAPDKSGLPSDRFSAERTGGSVSTLTIQRTQQEDSAVYLCASSLLHGETQYFGPGTRLLVL.

The rearrangement joins TRBV29-1 to TRBJ2-3, with 11 positions matching TRBD2. The CDR3 runs to 14 residues. Germline V gene lookup returns CDR1 SQVTM and CDR2 ANQGSEA. Unmatched junction bases numbered 5, after V lost 3 bases and J lost 6 bases. CDR3 in DNA: TGCAGCGTTGAGGGACTAGCGGTTCCGGATACGCAGTATTTT. This sequence encodes CSVEGLAVPDTQYF.

This clonotype was observed a few times. The V call is TRBV6-1, the J call TRBJ1-6; tentatively, D is TRBD1 (6 bases). Trimming left V 6 bases short and J 7 bases short, with 22 bases between. Germline V gives CDR1 MNHNS, CDR2 SASEGT. CDR3 length equals 17 residues. The CDR3 is CASRTLSGQTGNSPLHF. CDR3 DNA sequence: TGTGCCAGCAGAACCCTCTCAGGACAGACTGGGAATTCACCCCTCCACTTT.

This chain uses TRBV28 with TRBJ2-4; perhaps TRBD2 as D (6 bases). Trimming took off 5 bases at V and 2 bases at J, with 13 bases between the two ends. Germline loops: CDR1 MDHEN, CDR2 SYDVKM. The CDR3 has 15 amino acids. The CDR3 coding sequence is TGTGCCAGCAGTGAGCATGGGGGGTCCAAAAACATTCAGTACTTC. Its protein product is CASSEHGGSKNIQYF.

This clonotype has more than one count but fewer than ten. The chain carries TRBV2 and TRBJ2-5; 7 nucleotides match TRBD2. V dropped 8 bases and J dropped 1; count of bases not matched to a gene: 1. This CDR3 comprises 12 residues. Germline V gene lookup returns CDR1 SNHLY and CDR2 FYNNEI. The CDR3: CASGRVQETQYF. The CDR3 nucleotides are TGTGCCAGCGGGAGGGTCCAAGAGACCCAGTACTTC.

This sequence joins TRBV7-2 and TRBJ2-1; 9 bases line up with TRBD2. J gave up 7 bases and V 3 bases, and 10 bases lay outside the gene matches. CDR3 length: 16 amino acids. Germline values: CDR1 SGHTA, CDR2 FQGNSA. The CDR3 DNA follows: TGTGCCAGCAGCTTCCGCGGGGGGGCTATCGGGAATGAGCAGTTCTTC. Its protein product is CASSFRGGAIGNEQFF.

As for this clonotype: Compared with germline, one end of the junction differs, possibly owing to a read error. The chain couples TRBV27 to TRBJ2-3; D ambiguous. This CDR3 comprises 15 residues. Germline assignment: CDR1 MNHEY and CDR2 SMNVEV (reference sequence). As DNA, the CDR3 is TGTGCCGGCAGTTTAGAGAACGCCCTAGGGGATACGCAGTATTTT. Its protein product is CAGSLENALGDTQYF.